This TCR beta chain was sequenced for a study of blood T cell repertoires in COVID-19. The repertoire was sequenced with immunoSEQ multiplex PCR; TCRdb's copy has only in-frame clones and lacks some. Seen here are about 170,000 clones, just over 90% observed once, and the top ten hold about 5.3%. The germline CDR1 and CDR2 sequences are LNHNV and YYDKDF (reference sequence). V lost 5 bases to trimming and J lost 5 bases; unmatched junction nucleotides: 4. CDR3 length equals 13 residues. On this clone: In the same sample, other DNA sequences code for this CDR3.

The sequencing sample was made of peripheral blood. The chain links TRBV15 to TRBJ2-5; TRBD2 matches 8 bases. The origin of this receptor is a man younger than 30 with COVID-19, enrolled during active disease. The DNA for the CDR3 is TGTGCCACCAGCGGCATAGCGGGGGAGACCCAGTACTTC. Protein sequence: CATSGIAGETQYF.